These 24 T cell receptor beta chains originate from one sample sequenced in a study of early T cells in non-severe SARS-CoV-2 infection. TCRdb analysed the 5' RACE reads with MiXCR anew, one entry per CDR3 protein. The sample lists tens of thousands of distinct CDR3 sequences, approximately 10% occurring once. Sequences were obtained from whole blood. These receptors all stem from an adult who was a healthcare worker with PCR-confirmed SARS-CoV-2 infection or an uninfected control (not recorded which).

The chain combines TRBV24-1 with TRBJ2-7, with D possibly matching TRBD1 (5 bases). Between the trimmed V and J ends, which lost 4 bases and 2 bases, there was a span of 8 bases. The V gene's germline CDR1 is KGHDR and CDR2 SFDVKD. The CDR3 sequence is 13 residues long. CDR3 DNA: TGTGCCACCAGTGACCCGGACACCTACGAGCAGTACTTC. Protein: CATSDPDTYEQYF.

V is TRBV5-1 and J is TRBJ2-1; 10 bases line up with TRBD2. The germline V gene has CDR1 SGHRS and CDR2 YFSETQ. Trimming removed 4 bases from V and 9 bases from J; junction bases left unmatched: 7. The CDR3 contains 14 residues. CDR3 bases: TGCGCCAGCAGCCCATTACTAGCGGGAAGTGAGCAGTTCTTC. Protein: CASSPLLAGSEQFF.

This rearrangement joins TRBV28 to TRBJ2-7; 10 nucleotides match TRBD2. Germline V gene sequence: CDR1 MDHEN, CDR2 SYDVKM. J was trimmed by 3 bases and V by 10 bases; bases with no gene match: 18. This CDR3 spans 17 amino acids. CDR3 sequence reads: CAIFLRSSGSVRYEQYF. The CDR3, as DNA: TGTGCCATCTTTCTTCGGTCTAGCGGGAGTGTGCGCTACGAGCAGTACTTC.

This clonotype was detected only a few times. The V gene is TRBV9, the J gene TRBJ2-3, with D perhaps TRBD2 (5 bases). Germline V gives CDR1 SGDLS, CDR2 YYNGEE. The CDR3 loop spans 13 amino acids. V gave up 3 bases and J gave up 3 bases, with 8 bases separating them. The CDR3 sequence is CASSATMTDTQYF. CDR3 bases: TGTGCCAGCAGCGCGACTATGACAGATACGCAGTATTTT.

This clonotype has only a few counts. The chain's CDR3 is CASSQSKDSPEAFF. The CDR3, as DNA: TGCGCCAGCAGTCAATCGAAGGACAGCCCTGAAGCTTTCTTT. The chain carries TRBV23-1 and TRBJ1-1, with D perhaps matching TRBD1 (6 bases). TRBV23-1 is known as an ORF, though its function is uncertain. The CDR3 consists of 14 residues. V was shortened by 0 bases and J by 6 bases, with 11 bases between the two germline ends.

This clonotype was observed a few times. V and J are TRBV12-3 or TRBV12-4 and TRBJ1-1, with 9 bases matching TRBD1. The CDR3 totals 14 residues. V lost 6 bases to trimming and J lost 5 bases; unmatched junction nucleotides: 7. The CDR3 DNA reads TGTGCCAGCAGCCGCACAGGGGGCGTAACTGAAGCTTTCTTT. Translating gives CASSRTGGVTEAFF.

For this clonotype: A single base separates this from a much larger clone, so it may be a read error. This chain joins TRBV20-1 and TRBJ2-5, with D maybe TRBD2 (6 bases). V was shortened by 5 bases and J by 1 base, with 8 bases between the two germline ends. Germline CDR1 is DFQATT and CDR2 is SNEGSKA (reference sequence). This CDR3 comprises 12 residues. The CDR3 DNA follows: TGCAGTGCTGGGGACTGCCAAGAGACCCAGTACTTC. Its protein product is CSAGDCQETQYF.

CDR3 region: CASSQTGTGSSDTQYF. The CDR3 DNA reads TGCGCCAGCAGCCAAACCGGGACAGGGAGCTCAGATACGCAGTATTTT. The chain recombines TRBV4-1 with TRBJ2-3; TRBD1 aligns across 9 bases. This CDR3 contains 16 residues. Per germline, CDR1 MGHRA and CDR2 YSYEKL. V gave up 2 bases and J gave up 4 bases; unmatched junction bases: 7.

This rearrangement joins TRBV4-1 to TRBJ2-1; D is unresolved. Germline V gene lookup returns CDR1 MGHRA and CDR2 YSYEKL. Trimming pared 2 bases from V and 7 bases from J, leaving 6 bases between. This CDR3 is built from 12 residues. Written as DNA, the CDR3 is TGCGCCAGCAGCCAAACGTATAATGAGCAGTTCTTC. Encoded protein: CASSQTYNEQFF.

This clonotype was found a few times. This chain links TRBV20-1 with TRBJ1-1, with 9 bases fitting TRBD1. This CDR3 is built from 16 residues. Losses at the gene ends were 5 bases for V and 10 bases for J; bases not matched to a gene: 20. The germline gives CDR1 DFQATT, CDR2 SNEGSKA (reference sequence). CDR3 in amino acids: CSAPPLNRGRAGRAFF. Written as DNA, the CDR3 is TGCAGTGCTCCGCCACTCAACAGGGGGCGCGCGGGTCGAGCTTTCTTT.

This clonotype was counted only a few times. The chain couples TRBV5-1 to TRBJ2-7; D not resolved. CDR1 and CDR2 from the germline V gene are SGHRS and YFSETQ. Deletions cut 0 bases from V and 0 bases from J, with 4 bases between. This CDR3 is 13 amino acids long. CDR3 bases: TGCGCCAGCAGCTTGGACAACTCCTACGAGCAGTACTTC. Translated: CASSLDNSYEQYF. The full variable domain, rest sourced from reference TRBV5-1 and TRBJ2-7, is KAGVTQTPRYLIKTRGQQVTLSCSPISGHRSVSWYQQTPGQGLQFLFEYFSETQRNKGNFPGRFSGRQFSNSRSEMNVSTLELGDSALYLCASSLDNSYEQYFGPGTRLTVT.

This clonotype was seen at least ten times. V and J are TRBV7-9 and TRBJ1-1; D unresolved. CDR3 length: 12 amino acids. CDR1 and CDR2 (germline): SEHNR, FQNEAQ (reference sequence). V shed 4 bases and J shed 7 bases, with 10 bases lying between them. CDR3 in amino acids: CASSSFRSEAFF. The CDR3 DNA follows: TGTGCCAGCAGCTCGTTCCGTAGTGAAGCTTTCTTT.

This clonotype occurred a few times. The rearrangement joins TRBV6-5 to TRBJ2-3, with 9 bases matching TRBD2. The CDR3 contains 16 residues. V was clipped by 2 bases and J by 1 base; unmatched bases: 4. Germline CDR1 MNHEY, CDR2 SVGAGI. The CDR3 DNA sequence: TGTGCCAGCAGTTACCATAGCGGGAGCGGCACAGATACGCAGTATTTT. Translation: CASSYHSGSGTDTQYF.

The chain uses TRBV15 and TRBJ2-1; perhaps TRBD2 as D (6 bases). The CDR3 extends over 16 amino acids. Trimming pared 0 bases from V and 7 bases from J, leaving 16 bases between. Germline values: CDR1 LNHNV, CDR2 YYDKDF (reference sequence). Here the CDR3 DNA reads TGTGCCACCAGCAGAGATCCCACAGGACTACAGAATGAGCAGTTCTTC. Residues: CATSRDPTGLQNEQFF. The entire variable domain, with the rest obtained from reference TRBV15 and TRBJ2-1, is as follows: DAMVIQNPRYQVTQFGKPVTLSCSQTLNHNVMYWYQQKSSQAPKLLFHYYDKDFNNEADTPDNFQSRRPNTSFCFLDIRSPGLGDTAMYLCATSRDPTGLQNEQFFGPGTRLTVL.

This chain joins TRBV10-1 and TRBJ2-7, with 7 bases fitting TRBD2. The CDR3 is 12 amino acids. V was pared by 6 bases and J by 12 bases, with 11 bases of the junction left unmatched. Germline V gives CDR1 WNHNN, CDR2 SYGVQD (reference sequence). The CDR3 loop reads CASRDTGTILYF. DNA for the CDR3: TGCGCCAGCAGGGACACCGGGACTATCTTGTACTTC.

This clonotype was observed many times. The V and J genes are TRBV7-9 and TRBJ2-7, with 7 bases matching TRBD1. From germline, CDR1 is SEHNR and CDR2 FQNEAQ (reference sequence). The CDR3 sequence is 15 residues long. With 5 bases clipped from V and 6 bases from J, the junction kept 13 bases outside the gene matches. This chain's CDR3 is CASSPPAQGESEQYF. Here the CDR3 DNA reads TGTGCCAGCAGCCCGCCGGCCCAGGGGGAGAGCGAGCAGTACTTC.

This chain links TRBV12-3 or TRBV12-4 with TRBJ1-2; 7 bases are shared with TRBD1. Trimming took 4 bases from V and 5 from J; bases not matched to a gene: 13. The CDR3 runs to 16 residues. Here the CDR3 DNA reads TGTGCCAGCAGTTCGGACCGGACAGGTCCGCTTTATGGCTACACCTTC. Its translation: CASSSDRTGPLYGYTF.

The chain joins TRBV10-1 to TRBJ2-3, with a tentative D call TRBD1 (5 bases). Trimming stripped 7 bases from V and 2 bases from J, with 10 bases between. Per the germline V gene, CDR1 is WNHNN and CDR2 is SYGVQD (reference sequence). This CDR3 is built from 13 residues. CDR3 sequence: CASNGRVTDTQYF. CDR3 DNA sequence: TGCGCCAGCAACGGCAGGGTCACAGATACGCAGTATTTT.

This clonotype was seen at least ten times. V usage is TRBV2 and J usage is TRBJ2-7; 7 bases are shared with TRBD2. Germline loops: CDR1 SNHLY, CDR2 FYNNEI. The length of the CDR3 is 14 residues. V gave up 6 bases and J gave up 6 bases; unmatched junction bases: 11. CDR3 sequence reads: CASSLAVADIEQYF. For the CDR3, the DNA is TGTGCCAGCAGCCTAGCGGTGGCGGATATCGAGCAGTACTTC.

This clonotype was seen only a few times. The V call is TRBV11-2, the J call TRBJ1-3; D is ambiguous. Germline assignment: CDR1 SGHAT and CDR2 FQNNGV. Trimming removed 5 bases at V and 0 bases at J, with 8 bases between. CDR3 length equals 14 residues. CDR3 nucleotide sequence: TGTGCCAGCAGCACCACAGTCTCTGGAAACACCATATATTTT. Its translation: CASSTTVSGNTIYF.

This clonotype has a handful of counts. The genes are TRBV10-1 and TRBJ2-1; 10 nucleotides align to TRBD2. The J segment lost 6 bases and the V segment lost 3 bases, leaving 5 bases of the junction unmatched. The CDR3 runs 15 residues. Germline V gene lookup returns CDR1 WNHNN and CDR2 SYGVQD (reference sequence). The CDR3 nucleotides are TGCGCCAGCAGTGAAGGGACTAGCGTGACCAATGAGCAGTTCTTC. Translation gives CASSEGTSVTNEQFF.

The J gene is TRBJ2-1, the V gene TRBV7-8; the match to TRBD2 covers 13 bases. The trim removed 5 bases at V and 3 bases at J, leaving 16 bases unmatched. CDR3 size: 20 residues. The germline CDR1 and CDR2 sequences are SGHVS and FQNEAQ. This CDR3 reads CASSLSGTSGTLTNYNEQFF. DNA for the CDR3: TGTGCCAGCAGCCTCTCCGGGACTAGCGGGACCCTAACAAACTACAATGAGCAGTTCTTC. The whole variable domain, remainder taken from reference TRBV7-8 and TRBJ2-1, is GAGVSQSPRYKVAKRGQDVALRCDPISGHVSLFWYQQALGQGPEFLTYFQNEAQLDKSGLPSDRFFAERPEGSVSTLKIQRTQQEDSAVYLCASSLSGTSGTLTNYNEQFFGPGTRLTVL.

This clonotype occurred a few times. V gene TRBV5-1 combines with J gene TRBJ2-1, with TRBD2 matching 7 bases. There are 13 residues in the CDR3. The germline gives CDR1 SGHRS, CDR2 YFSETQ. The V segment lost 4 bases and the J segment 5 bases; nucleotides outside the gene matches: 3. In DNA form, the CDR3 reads TGCGCCAGCAGCCTAGCGGAAAACAATGAGCAGTTCTTC. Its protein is CASSLAENNEQFF.

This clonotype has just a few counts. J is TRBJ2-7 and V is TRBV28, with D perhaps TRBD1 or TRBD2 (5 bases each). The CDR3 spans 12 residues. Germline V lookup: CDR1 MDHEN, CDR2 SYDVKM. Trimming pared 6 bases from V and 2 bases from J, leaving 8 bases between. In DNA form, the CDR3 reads TGTGCCAGCAGAGAGGGGACCTACGAGCAGTACTTC. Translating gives CASREGTYEQYF.